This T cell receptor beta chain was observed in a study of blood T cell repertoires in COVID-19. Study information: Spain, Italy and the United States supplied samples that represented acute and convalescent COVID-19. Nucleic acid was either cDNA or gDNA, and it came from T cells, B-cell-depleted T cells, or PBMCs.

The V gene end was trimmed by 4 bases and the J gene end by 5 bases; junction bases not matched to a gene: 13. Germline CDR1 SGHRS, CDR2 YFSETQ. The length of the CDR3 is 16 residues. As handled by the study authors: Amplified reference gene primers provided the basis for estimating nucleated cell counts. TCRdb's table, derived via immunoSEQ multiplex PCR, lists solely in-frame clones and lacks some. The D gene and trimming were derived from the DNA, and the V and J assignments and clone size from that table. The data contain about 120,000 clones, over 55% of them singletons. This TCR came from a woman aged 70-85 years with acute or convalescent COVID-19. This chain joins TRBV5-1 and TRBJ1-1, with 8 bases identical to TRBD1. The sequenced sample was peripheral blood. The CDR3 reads CASSLRQGRGGTEAFF. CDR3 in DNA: TGCGCCAGCAGCCTAAGACAGGGGCGAGGAGGAACTGAAGCTTTCTTT.